Each of the 20 T cell receptor beta chains below was sequenced from the same sample in a study of blood T cell repertoires in COVID-19. The protocol was immunoSEQ multiplex PCR, while the TCRdb copy is restricted to in-frame clones and leaves out a portion. The profile shows around 470,000 clones, approximately 92% of them singletons. Source material: peripheral blood. Source of these receptors: a man in his late teens or twenties with COVID-19, enrolled during active disease.

The CDR3 DNA is TGTGCCAGCACCCGCGTGCCAGGGGGCCCTAATTCACCCCTCCACTTT. It encodes CASTRVPGGPNSPLHF. The gene calls are TRBV7-9 and TRBJ1-6, with 8 bases that match TRBD1. This CDR3 has 16 amino acids. V was clipped by 7 bases and J by 6 bases; unmatched bases: 11. Per germline, CDR1 SEHNR and CDR2 FQNEAQ (reference sequence).

The CDR3 DNA reads as TGTGCCTGGAAGAATCAAGCGGAAAATGAGCAGTTCTTC. Translated, it gives CAWKNQAENEQFF. The rearrangement uses TRBV30 and TRBJ2-1; D is possibly TRBD2 (5 bases). Trimming cost V 4 bases and J 7 bases, with 14 bases left between them. CDR3 length: 13 residues. Germline lookup yields CDR1 GTSNPN and CDR2 SVGIG (reference sequence).

The chain has TRBV3-1 (or the pseudogene TRBV3-2) and TRBJ1-1; D remains unclear. The germline V gene has CDR1 LGHDT and CDR2 YNNKEL (reference sequence). The V and J ends lost 5 bases and 1 base respectively, with 8 bases between them. This CDR3 is 13 amino acids long. CDR3 nucleotide sequence: TGTGCCAGCAGCGTACTTAGGAACACTGAAGCTTTCTTT. Protein sequence: CASSVLRNTEAFF.

The chain carries TRBV15 and TRBJ2-5; 7 bases align to TRBD2. The germline V gene has CDR1 LNHNV and CDR2 YYDKDF (reference sequence). Germline trimming cut 2 bases from V and 6 bases from J; bases unmatched to any gene: 6. The CDR3 sequence is 14 residues long. DNA for the CDR3: TGTGCCACCAGCAGATATAGGGAGGGTAAGACCCAGTACTTC. Translating it yields CATSRYREGKTQYF.

V is TRBV4-1 and J is TRBJ2-2; no definite D call. CDR1 and CDR2 (germline): MGHRA, YSYEKL. V gave up 0 bases and J gave up 4 bases, with 9 bases separating them. The CDR3 has 15 residues. The CDR3 protein is CASSQDHPGTGELFF. The CDR3 DNA is TGCGCCAGCAGCCAAGACCACCCAGGCACCGGGGAGCTGTTTTTT.

This chain links TRBV15 with TRBJ2-7; no clear D. The ends were cut back, 3 bases at V and 7 bases at J, with 16 bases in the middle. The germline V gene has CDR1 LNHNV and CDR2 YYDKDF (reference sequence). This CDR3 comprises 14 residues. The chain's CDR3 is CATSSSRLLREQYF. CDR3 coding DNA: TGTGCCACCAGCAGTTCTCGGCTACTACGGGAGCAGTACTTC.

The gene calls are TRBV11-2 and TRBJ2-3; no firm D call. With 4 bases removed from V and 1 base from J, the gap between germline ends came to 12 bases. The germline V gene has CDR1 SGHAT and CDR2 FQNNGV. This CDR3 spans 15 amino acids. This chain's CDR3 is CASSSTGLGTDTQYF. The CDR3 DNA reads as TGTGCCAGCAGCTCGACTGGTTTGGGCACAGATACGCAGTATTTT.

This rearrangement joins TRBV27 to TRBJ2-7, with TRBD1 matching over 7 bases. V was pared by 4 bases and J by 9 bases, with 15 bases of the junction left unmatched. The CDR3 has 15 residues. Germline-derived CDR1 and CDR2 are MNHEY and SMNVEV (reference sequence). CDR3 bases: TGTGCCAGCAGTTCGCGACAGGGTCACTCGGGATGGCAGTACTTC. Translation gives CASSSRQGHSGWQYF.

The genes are TRBV20-1 and TRBJ1-4, with D perhaps TRBD1 (6 bases). Trimming took 3 bases from V and 8 from J, leaving 10 bases between them. The CDR3 runs 12 residues. Germline loops: CDR1 DFQATT, CDR2 SNEGSKA (reference sequence). CDR3 nucleotides: TGCAGTGCTAGTTATAGGGGGGAAAAACTGTTTTTT. It encodes CSASYRGEKLFF.

This clone was detected once. V is TRBV28 and J is TRBJ1-4, with 9 bases matching TRBD1. Germline CDR1 reads MDHEN; CDR2 reads SYDVKM. Trimming cost V 6 bases and J 4 bases; bases outside gene matches: 9. This CDR3 has 16 amino acids. CDR3 sequence reads: CASSPTGTGNNEKLFF. The CDR3 DNA reads TGTGCCAGCAGCCCGACCGGGACAGGGAATAATGAAAAACTGTTTTTT.

The chain is built from TRBV29-1 and TRBJ1-2; 7 positions match TRBD1. The V and J ends lost 0 bases and 5 bases, in that order; junction bases with no gene match: 9. The CDR3 runs 15 residues. Per germline, CDR1 SQVTM and CDR2 ANQGSEA. The CDR3 loop is CSVEETFGTVYGYTF. The CDR3, as DNA: TGCAGCGTTGAAGAAACCTTCGGGACAGTTTATGGCTACACCTTC. The full variable domain, its missing parts supplied by reference TRBV29-1 and TRBJ1-2, is SAVISQKPSRDICQRGTSLTIQCQVDSQVTMMFWYRQQPGQSLTLIATANQGSEATYESGFVIDKFPISRPNLTFSTLTVSNMSPEDSSIYLCSVEETFGTVYGYTFGSGTRLTVV.

This chain connects TRBV7-9 to TRBJ2-1; D might be TRBD2 (5 bases). The V and J ends lost 1 base and 3 bases respectively, with 13 bases between them. The CDR3 sequence is 16 residues long. The germline V gene has CDR1 SEHNR and CDR2 FQNEAQ (reference sequence). CDR3 sequence: CASSLVPGKDYNEQFF. DNA for the CDR3: TGTGCCAGCAGCTTAGTCCCGGGGAAAGACTACAATGAGCAGTTCTTC.

The chain links TRBV21-1 to TRBJ1-6; the table's D call TRBD1 went unverified against the DNA. TRBV21-1 represents a pseudogene. This CDR3 is 17 amino acids long. The CDR3 region has the DNA TGTGCCAGCAGCACTTTGACAGGGGGCGTCTATAATTCACCCCTCCACTTT. This encodes CASSTLTGGVYNSPLHF.

This chain joins TRBV5-1 and TRBJ2-5; 8 bases align to TRBD2. J gave up 5 bases and V 4 bases, and 7 bases lay outside the gene matches. Germline-derived CDR1 and CDR2 are SGHRS and YFSETQ. The CDR3 runs to 14 residues. CDR3 protein: CASSPAGGVETQYF. Written as DNA, the CDR3 is TGCGCCAGCAGCCCCGCCGGGGGGGTCGAGACCCAGTACTTC. Full variable domain (outside the CDR3, taken from reference TRBV5-1 and TRBJ2-5): KAGVTQTPRYLIKTRGQQVTLSCSPISGHRSVSWYQQTPGQGLQFLFEYFSETQRNKGNFPGRFSGRQFSNSRSEMNVSTLELGDSALYLCASSPAGGVETQYFGPGTRLLVL.

This clone was seen once. This chain uses TRBV7-8 with TRBJ1-2, with 7 bases aligning to TRBD1. CDR1 is SGHVS, CDR2 FQNEAQ, per germline. V lost 5 bases to trimming and J lost 6 bases; unmatched junction nucleotides: 9. CDR3 length: 14 residues. Here the CDR3 reads CASSPGTVKDGYTF. CDR3 nucleotides: TGTGCCAGCAGCCCCGGGACAGTTAAAGATGGCTACACCTTC.

Only one count was recorded for this clone. The rearrangement uses TRBV27 and TRBJ2-7, with D possibly being TRBD1 (5 bases). The CDR3 is made up of 14 amino acids. The germline V and J ends were trimmed by 5 bases and 4 bases, with 15 bases remaining between them. Germline-derived CDR1 and CDR2 are MNHEY and SMNVEV (reference sequence). The CDR3 DNA is TGTGCCAGCAGTCTCCAGCCCAGGGTATACGAGCAGTACTTC. Residues: CASSLQPRVYEQYF.

V is TRBV18 and J is TRBJ2-1, with D perhaps matching TRBD2 (5 bases). Germline lookup yields CDR1 KGHSH and CDR2 LQKENI. This CDR3 comprises 14 residues. The V end lost 3 bases, the J end lost 6 bases, and 12 bases lay between the germline ends. The CDR3 spells CASSPVSGINEQFF. DNA for the CDR3: TGTGCCAGCTCACCGGTTTCGGGGATCAATGAGCAGTTCTTC.

The chain carries TRBV13 and TRBJ1-6; TRBD1 matches 7 bases. The CDR3 totals 14 residues. The germline CDR1 and CDR2 sequences are PRHDT and FYEKMQ (reference sequence). The V and J ends lost 5 bases and 6 bases, in that order; junction bases with no gene match: 4. The CDR3 nucleotides read TGTGCCAGCAGCACCGACAGGGCTAATTCACCCCTCCACTTT. Protein: CASSTDRANSPLHF.

The chain couples TRBV14 to TRBJ2-7; D unclear. Deletions cut 0 bases from V and 2 bases from J, with 14 bases between. The CDR3 loop spans 16 amino acids. Germline V gene lookup returns CDR1 SGHDN and CDR2 FVKESK. The CDR3 DNA sequence: TGTGCCAGCAGCCAAGAGATCGCGGCCCCGACCTACGAGCAGTACTTC. This codes for CASSQEIAAPTYEQYF.

The chain combines TRBV19 with TRBJ2-3; tentatively, D is TRBD2 (6 bases). The CDR3 loop spans 15 amino acids. Germline V lookup: CDR1 LNHDA, CDR2 SQIVND (reference sequence). Deletions cut 4 bases from V and 2 bases from J, with 13 bases between. The CDR3, as DNA: TGTGCCAGTAGTACCCAGCGGGCACTCACAGATACGCAGTATTTT. Its translation is CASSTQRALTDTQYF. The entire variable domain, with the rest obtained from reference TRBV19 and TRBJ2-3, is as follows: DGGITQSPKYLFRKEGQNVTLSCEQNLNHDAMYWYRQDPGQGLRLIYYSQIVNDFQKGDIAEGYSVSREKKESFPLTVTSAQKNPTAFYLCASSTQRALTDTQYFGPGTRLTVL.